Sequencing of this T cell receptor beta chain was carried out in a study of blood T cells in healthy people across ages. Study-level results: Naive T cell percentage by flow cytometry tracked strongly with beta diversity.

This clonotype was seen a few times. The antigen is undetermined. V dropped 2 bases and J dropped 3; count of bases not matched to a gene: 9. The CDR3 totals 16 residues. Germline loops: CDR1 DFQATT, CDR2 SNEGSKA (reference sequence). Peripheral blood samples of roughly 9.9 milliliters were drawn from each donor. Samples each yielded at least 5.5 micrograms of total RNA. A J-beta primer mix and a sample-barcoded 5' primer were used in a second PCR of roughly 6 to 12 cycles. One entry per CDR3 protein, called by TCRdb with MiXCR from the 5' RACE reads. In the table there are fewer than 2,000,000 distinct CDR3 sequences, about 32% of which are singletons.

The chain uses TRBV20-1 and TRBJ1-5, with TRBD1 matching 8 bases. The sample taken for sequencing was blood. This clonotype was obtained from a woman in her 30s in good health. The CDR3 coding sequence is TGCAGTGCTAGACGAGAGGACAGGGCTAACAATCAGCCCCAGCATTTT. Amino acid sequence: CSARREDRANNQPQHF.